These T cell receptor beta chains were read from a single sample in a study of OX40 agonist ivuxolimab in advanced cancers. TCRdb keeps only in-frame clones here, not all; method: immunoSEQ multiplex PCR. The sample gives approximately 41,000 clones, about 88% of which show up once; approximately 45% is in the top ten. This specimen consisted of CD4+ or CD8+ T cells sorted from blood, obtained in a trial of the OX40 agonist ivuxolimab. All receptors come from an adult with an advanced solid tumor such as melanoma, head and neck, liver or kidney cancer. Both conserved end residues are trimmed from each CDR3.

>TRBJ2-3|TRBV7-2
ASSLRGLVTDTQY
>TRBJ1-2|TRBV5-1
ASSLRLDISTYGYT
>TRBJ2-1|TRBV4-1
ASSQVGGNEQF
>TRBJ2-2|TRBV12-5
ASGFLAGNTGELF
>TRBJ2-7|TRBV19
ASSPGPSYEQY
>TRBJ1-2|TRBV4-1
ASRGTGTNYGYT
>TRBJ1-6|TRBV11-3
ASSLEGNSPLH
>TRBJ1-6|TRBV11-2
ASSLAGTDYNSPLH
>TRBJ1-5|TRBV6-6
ASSYMGYSNQPQH
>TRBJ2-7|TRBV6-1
ASNRPEQY
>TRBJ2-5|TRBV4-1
ASSQDILGTQY
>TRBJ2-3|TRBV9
ASSVAGGDTQY
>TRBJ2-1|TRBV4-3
ASSQGTGSYNEQF
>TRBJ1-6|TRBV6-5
ASTNGVDRTSPLH
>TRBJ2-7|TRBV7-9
ASSFYGKTYEQY
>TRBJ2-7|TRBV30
AWSVHGGGYEQY
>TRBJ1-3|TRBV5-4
ASSLEADGNTIY
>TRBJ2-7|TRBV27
ASSPGGVREVYEQY
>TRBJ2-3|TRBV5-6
ASSFPQGSADTQY